This is a list of T cell receptor beta chains from one sample in a study of blood T cell repertoires in COVID-19. TCRdb keeps only in-frame clones here, not all; method: immunoSEQ multiplex PCR. The sample has about 170,000 clones, approximately 74% seen once. The specimen sequenced was peripheral blood. The origin of the receptors is a woman older than 75 with acute or convalescent COVID-19. The CDR3 runs from the conserved cysteine through the conserved F or W. The D gene is left open where the match is weak. Part of the rows lack a size; the others show once, few, many or a class for expanded clones.

>TRBV5-1|TRBJ2-1|-|-
TGCGCCAGCAGCTTCGCACCCCGACTAGAGAATGAGCAGTTCTTC
CASSFAPRLENEQFF
>TRBV4-1|TRBJ2-7|-|TRBD2
TGCGCCAGCAGCCAAGCCCACAAACTGGCGGGAGTAGAGTACGAGCAGTACTTC
CASSQAHKLAGVEYEQYF
>TRBV27|TRBJ2-3|-|TRBD1
TGTGCCAGCAGTTTCCTCCCGACAGGGGGCGGAACAGATACGCAGTATTTT
CASSFLPTGGGTDTQYF
>TRBV4-1|TRBJ2-3|-|TRBD1
TGCGCCAGCAGCCGCCAGACAGGGGGTACAGATACGCAGTATTTT
CASSRQTGGTDTQYF
>TRBV5-1|TRBJ2-3|once|-
TGCGCCAGCAGCGGAGCAGCAGATACGCAGTATTTT
CASSGAADTQYF
>TRBV14|TRBJ2-5|-|TRBD1
TGTGCCAGCAGCCCCTTCCTGGGACAGGCCGAGACCCAGTACTTC
CASSPFLGQAETQYF
>TRBV3-1/TRBV3-2|TRBJ2-3|-|-
TGTGCCAGCAGCACCGCGCGCACAGATACGCAGTATTTT
CASSTARTDTQYF
>TRBV29-1|TRBJ2-2|-|-
TGCAGCGTCTCATGGGGAGACACCGGGGAGCTGTTTTTT
CSVSWGDTGELFF
>TRBV27|TRBJ2-7|-|TRBD1
TGTGCCAGCAGTTTAGTCGGACAGGGTTGGGGCGAGCAGTACTTC
CASSLVGQGWGEQYF
>TRBV29-1|TRBJ1-5|-|-
TGCAGCGTCCGAGGGCAGGATAGCAATCAGCCCCAGCATTTT
CSVRGQDSNQPQHF
>TRBV7-2|TRBJ1-5|-|-
TGTGCCAGCAGCCTCTTAGGGGGGGGAAATCGGCCCCAGCATTTT
CASSLLGGGNRPQHF
>TRBV24-1|TRBJ2-3|-|TRBD2
TGTGCCACCAGTGATCCAGCGGGAGGGGTCACAGATACGCAGTATTTT
CATSDPAGGVTDTQYF
>TRBV9|TRBJ2-1|-|TRBD1
TGTGCCAGCACCGGGGACAGGGAGGATGGTGAGCAGTTCTTC
CASTGDREDGEQFF
>TRBV27|TRBJ2-6|-|-
TGTGCCAGCAGTTCCAACTCTGGGGCCAACGTCCTGACTTTC
CASSSNSGANVLTF
>TRBV28|TRBJ1-4|-|TRBD1
TGTGCCAGCAGCTTCGCGGGACAGGGAGATGAAAAACTGTTTTTT
CASSFAGQGDEKLFF
>TRBV14|TRBJ1-5|once|-
TGTGCCAGCAGCCAAGTGGGAGAGGGCAATCAGCCCCAGCATTTT
CASSQVGEGNQPQHF
>TRBV9|TRBJ1-5|few|-
TGTGCCAGCATCTTTTCAAGGGGGGGGCATCAGCCCCAGCATTTT
CASIFSRGGHQPQHF
>TRBV5-1|TRBJ2-1|-|TRBD2
TGCGCCAGCAGCTTGGCTGGGACTAGCGGGAGTTACAATGAGCAGTTCTTC
CASSLAGTSGSYNEQFF
>TRBV10-1|TRBJ2-7|few|TRBD1
TGCGCCAGCAGTGATGACAGGGCTCGTTCTAACGAGCAGTACTTC
CASSDDRARSNEQYF
>TRBV10-3|TRBJ2-7|few|-
TGTGCCATCAGGTTAGCAGGGGACGAGCAGTACTTC
CAIRLAGDEQYF
>TRBV19|TRBJ2-3|-|-
TGTGCCAGTAGTATAAGGGGCGATGGCACAGATACGCAGTATTTT
CASSIRGDGTDTQYF
>TRBV10-3|TRBJ1-2|-|TRBD1
TGTGCCGTGGGACAGGTTCCTGACTATGGCTACACCTTC
CAVGQVPDYGYTF
>TRBV7-2|TRBJ2-1|-|-
TGTGCCAGCAGCTTGCCAGGGTATGAGCAGTTCTTC
CASSLPGYEQFF
>TRBV28|TRBJ2-1|-|TRBD2
TGTGCCAGCAGTGCAATTAGCGGGAGGGGACCTTCGAGCTCCTACAATGAGCAGTTCTTC
CASSAISGRGPSSSYNEQFF
>TRBV5-1|TRBJ1-1|-|TRBD1
TGCGCCAGCAGCCCAACCGGGACAGGGGACACTGAAGCTTTCTTT
CASSPTGTGDTEAFF
>TRBV10-2|TRBJ2-1|-|TRBD2
TGCGCCAGCAGCTTGGGGCTAGCGGGACCTAATGAGCAGTTCTTC
CASSLGLAGPNEQFF
>TRBV19|TRBJ2-7|once|-
TGTGCCAGTAGTGCCAGCGGGCTAAGCTCCTACGAGCAGTACTTC
CASSASGLSSYEQYF
>TRBV5-1|TRBJ2-3|-|TRBD2
TGCGCCAGCAGCTTGTGGAGCGGGAGGACTACAGATACGCAGTATTTT
CASSLWSGRTTDTQYF
>TRBV2|TRBJ2-1|few|-
TGTGCCAGCCAGGTCCAGAACTACAATGAGCAGTTCTTC
CASQVQNYNEQFF
>TRBV5-6|TRBJ2-1|-|TRBD1
TGTGCCAGCAGCTACATTGGGACAGGGCGCAATGAGCAGTTCTTC
CASSYIGTGRNEQFF
>TRBV24-1|TRBJ2-3|-|-
TGTGCCACCAGTTGGAAGGGAGCCGCCCCAGATACGCAGTATTTT
CATSWKGAAPDTQYF